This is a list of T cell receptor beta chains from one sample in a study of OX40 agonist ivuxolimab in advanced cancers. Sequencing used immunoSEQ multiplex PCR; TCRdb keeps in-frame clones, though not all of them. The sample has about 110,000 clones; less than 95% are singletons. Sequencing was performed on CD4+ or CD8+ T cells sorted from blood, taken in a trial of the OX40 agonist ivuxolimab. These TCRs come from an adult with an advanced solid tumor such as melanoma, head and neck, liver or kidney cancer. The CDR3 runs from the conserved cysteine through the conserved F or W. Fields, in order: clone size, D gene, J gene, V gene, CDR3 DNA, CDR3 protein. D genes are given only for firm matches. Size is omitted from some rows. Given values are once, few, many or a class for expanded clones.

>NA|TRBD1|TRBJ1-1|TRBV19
TGTGCCAGTAGTATTTTCGGCAGGGGGCTTACTGAAGCTTTCTTT
CASSIFGRGLTEAFF
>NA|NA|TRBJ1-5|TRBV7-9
TGTGCCAGCAGCTTAGAGAGCAATCAGCCCCAGCATTTT
CASSLESNQPQHF
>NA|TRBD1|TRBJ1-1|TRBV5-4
TGTGCCAGCAGCTGGGAGACAGGGGACGACACTGAAGCTTTCTTT
CASSWETGDDTEAFF
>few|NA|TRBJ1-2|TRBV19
TGTGCCAGTAGTATTATGTTGGGACAACCTTCCTCGAGATATGGCTACACCTTC
CASSIMLGQPSSRYGYTF
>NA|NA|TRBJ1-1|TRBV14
TGTGCCAGCAGCCAAGACACCGTCCACCCTATGAACACTGAAGCTTTCTTT
CASSQDTVHPMNTEAFF
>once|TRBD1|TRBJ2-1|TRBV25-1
TGTGCCAGCAGTGAGGACAGGAGCTCCTACAATGAGCAGTTCTTC
CASSEDRSSYNEQFF
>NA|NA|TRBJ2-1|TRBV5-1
TGCGCCAGCAGCTTGTCGGGACACGGCTCCTACAATGAGCAGTTCTTC
CASSLSGHGSYNEQFF
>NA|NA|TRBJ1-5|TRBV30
TGTGCCTGGACCCCCGGGTTCAATCAGCCCCAGCATTTT
CAWTPGFNQPQHF
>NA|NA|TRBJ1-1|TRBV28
TGTGCCATTGACCTCAGGGGCGGGGGGCGAGCTGAAGCTTTCTTT
CAIDLRGGGRAEAFF
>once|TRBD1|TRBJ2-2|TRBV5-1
TGCGCCAGCAGCCCGGCGGCAGGGGGCACCGGGGAGCTGTTTTTT
CASSPAAGGTGELFF
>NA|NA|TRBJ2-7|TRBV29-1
TGCAGCGTTGTATCGAGCGGTCCCTACGAGCAGTACTTC
CSVVSSGPYEQYF
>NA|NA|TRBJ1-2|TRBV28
TGTGCCAGCCTTAAGAGGCAGGGTTTCTTTGGCTACACCTTC
CASLKRQGFFGYTF
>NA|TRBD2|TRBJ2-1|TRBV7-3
TGTGCCAGCAGCGCGGGACTAGCGATGGGCAATGAGCAGTTCTTC
CASSAGLAMGNEQFF
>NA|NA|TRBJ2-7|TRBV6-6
TGTGCCAGCTTAGGACCTGTCGGCGAGCAGTACTTC
CASLGPVGEQYF
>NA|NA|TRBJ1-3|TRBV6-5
TGTGCCACCGGACAGCTTCCCTCTGGAAACACCATATATTTT
CATGQLPSGNTIYF
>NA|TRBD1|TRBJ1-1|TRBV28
TGTGCCAGCAGTTTGACAGGGCACTCAAACACTGAAGCTTTCTTT
CASSLTGHSNTEAFF
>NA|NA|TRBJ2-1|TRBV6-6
TGTGCCAGCAGGTACAGGGCGGATTCCAATGAGCAGTTCTTC
CASRYRADSNEQFF
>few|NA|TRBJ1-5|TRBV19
TGTGCCAGTAGTAGGGGACTGTCGGGGCAGCCCCAGCATTTT
CASSRGLSGQPQHF
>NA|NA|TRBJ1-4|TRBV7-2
TGTGCCAGCAGCCGCAGGCCGGACACGGAGGTGTTTTTT
CASSRRPDTEVFF
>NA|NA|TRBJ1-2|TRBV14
TGTGCCAGCAGCCAAGTTCTGTTCGACTATGGCTACACCTTC
CASSQVLFDYGYTF
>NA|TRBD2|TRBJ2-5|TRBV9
TGTGCCAGCAGCGTAGATGTAGCGGGAGATTCGGCCCACGAGACCCAGTACTTC
CASSVDVAGDSAHETQYF
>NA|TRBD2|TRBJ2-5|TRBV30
TGTGCCTGGGACGGCGGGGGAAAACAAGAGACCCAGTACTTC
CAWDGGGKQETQYF